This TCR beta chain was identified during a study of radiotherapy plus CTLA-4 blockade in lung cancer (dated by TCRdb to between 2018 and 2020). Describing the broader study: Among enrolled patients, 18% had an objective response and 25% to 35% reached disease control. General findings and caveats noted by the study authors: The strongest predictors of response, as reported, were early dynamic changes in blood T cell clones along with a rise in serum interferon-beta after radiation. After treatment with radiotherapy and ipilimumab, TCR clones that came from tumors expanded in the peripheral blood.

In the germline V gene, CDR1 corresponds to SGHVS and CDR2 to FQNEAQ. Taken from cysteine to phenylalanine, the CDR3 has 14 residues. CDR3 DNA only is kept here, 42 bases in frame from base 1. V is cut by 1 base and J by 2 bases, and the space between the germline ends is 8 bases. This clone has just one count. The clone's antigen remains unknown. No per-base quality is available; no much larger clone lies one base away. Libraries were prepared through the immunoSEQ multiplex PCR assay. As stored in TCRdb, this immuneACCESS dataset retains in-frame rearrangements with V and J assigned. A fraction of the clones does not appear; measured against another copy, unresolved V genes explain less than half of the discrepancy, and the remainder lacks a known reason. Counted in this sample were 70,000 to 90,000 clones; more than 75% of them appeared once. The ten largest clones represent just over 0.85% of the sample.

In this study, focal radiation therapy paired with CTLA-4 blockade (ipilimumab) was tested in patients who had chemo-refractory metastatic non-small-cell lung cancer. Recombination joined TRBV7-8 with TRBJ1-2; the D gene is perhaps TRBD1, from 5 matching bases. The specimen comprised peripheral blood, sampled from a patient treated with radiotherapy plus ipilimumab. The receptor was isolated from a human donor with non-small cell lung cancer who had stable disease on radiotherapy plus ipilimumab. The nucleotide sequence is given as TGTGCCAGCAGCTTAGGGGGCGACAACTATGGCTACACCTTC. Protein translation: CASSLGGDNYGYTF.